This T cell receptor (beta chain) is drawn from a study of blood T cell repertoires in COVID-19. The overall study: Specimens from acute and convalescent COVID-19 originated in the United States, Italy and Spain.

As handled by the study authors: Reference gene primer amplification gave estimated nucleated cell counts. Profiling relied on immunoSEQ multiplex PCR, and the TCRdb table lists in-frame clones only, not all of them. The V and J calls and the clone size are those of that table, but D and trimming were determined from the DNA. The top ten clones hold roughly 15% of a sample with about 59,000 clones, 75% to 95% of them seen once. The CDR3 spans 15 residues. Unmatched junction bases numbered 10, after V lost 2 bases and J lost 9 bases. Germline V lookup: CDR1 SNHLY, CDR2 FYNNEI. The sequence was collected from a man older than 75 with acute or convalescent COVID-19. The gene calls are TRBV2 and TRBJ1-5; 7 bases agree with TRBD1. Material for sequencing was peripheral blood. The CDR3 region is CASSEWGDSKMPQHF. For the CDR3, the DNA is TGTGCCAGCAGTGAATGGGGGGACAGTAAGATGCCCCAGCATTTT.